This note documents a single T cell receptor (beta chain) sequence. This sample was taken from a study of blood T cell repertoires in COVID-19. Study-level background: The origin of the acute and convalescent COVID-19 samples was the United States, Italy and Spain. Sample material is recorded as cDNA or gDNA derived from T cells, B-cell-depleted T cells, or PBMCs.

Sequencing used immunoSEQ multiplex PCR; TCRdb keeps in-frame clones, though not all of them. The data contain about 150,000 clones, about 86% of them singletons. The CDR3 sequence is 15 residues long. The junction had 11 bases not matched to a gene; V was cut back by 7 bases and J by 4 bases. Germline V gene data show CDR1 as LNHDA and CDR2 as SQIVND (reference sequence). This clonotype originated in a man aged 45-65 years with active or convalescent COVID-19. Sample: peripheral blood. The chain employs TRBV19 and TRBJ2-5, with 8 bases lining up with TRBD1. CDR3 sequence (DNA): TGTGCCAGTAAGGGCAGGGGGCCCGTGGTAGAGACCCAGTACTTC. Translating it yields CASKGRGPVVETQYF.